This TCR beta chain emerged from a study of early T cells in non-severe SARS-CoV-2 infection. For the study at large: With bulk RNA from unsorted whole blood as input, sequencing yielded unpaired chains. Notes on the study in general: Anti-spike CD8 specificities were favored by VDJdb matching, whose results missed private and CD4 specificities.

V lost 1 base to trimming and J lost 0 bases; unmatched junction nucleotides: 6. Germline CDR1 LGHDT, CDR2 YNNKEL (reference sequence). The CDR3 has 17 amino acids. A remark on this clonotype: No antigen is known for it.

Unique molecular identifiers tagged individual cDNA molecules. From the 5' RACE reads, TCRdb called clonotypes with MiXCR, one entry per CDR3 protein. The sample gives approximately 70,000 distinct CDR3 sequences, 12% of which show up once; around 16% is in the top ten. Sample: whole blood, taken at baseline. The chain combines TRBV3-1 with TRBJ2-1; 7 nucleotides line up with TRBD2. The origin of this receptor is an adult who was a healthcare worker with PCR-confirmed SARS-CoV-2 infection or an uninfected control (not recorded which). The donor label of this sample is uncertain. The CDR3 sequence is CASSQGPGGSSYNEQFF. The CDR3 DNA reads as TGTGCCAGCAGCCAAGGCCCCGGGGGGAGCTCCTACAATGAGCAGTTCTTC.